The rows below give T cell receptor beta chains drawn from one sample of a study of cytomegalovirus exposure and HLA in healthy donors. The data were produced by immunoSEQ multiplex PCR, yet TCRdb's version contains in-frame clones alone and is incomplete. The sample yields 150,000 to 200,000 clones, roughly 79% seen once. The sample was PBMCs. These receptor sequences come from a man aged 25-45 years in good health and CMV-seronegative. CDR3s include the opening cysteine and the closing phenylalanine or tryptophan. D genes are given only for firm matches.

cdr3_length j_call v_call d_call cdr3_nt cdr3_aa
12 TRBJ2-7 TRBV6-6 - TGTGCCAGCACCAACTACAACTACGAGCAGTACTTC CASTNYNYEQYF
17 TRBJ2-1 TRBV28 TRBD1 TGTGCCAGCACTCTAGGCGGGTGGACAGGAGTTAACAATGAGCAGTTCTTC CASTLGGWTGVNNEQFF
13 TRBJ1-5 TRBV6-1 - TGTGCCAGCAATTTGAACGGGGATCAGCCCCAGCATTTT CASNLNGDQPQHF
15 TRBJ1-1 TRBV6-6 TRBD1 TGTGCCACCGAACCGGGACAGGGACGAAGCACTGAAGCTTTCTTT CATEPGQGRSTEAFF
15 TRBJ1-3 TRBV28 - TGTGCCAGCAAAGTAGGGGTTTGGTCTGGAAACACCATATATTTT CASKVGVWSGNTIYF
10 TRBJ1-3 TRBV9 - TGTGCCAGCGCGGGAAACACCATATATTTT CASAGNTIYF
15 TRBJ2-5 TRBV2 TRBD1 TGTGCCAGCAGTCTTGACAGGGGGTCAGGAGAGACCCAGTACTTC CASSLDRGSGETQYF
14 TRBJ2-5 TRBV7-3 - TGTGCCAGCAGCTTAACGGCCGGGATCGCGACCCAGTACTTC CASSLTAGIATQYF
18 TRBJ2-1 TRBV12-5 TRBD2 TGTGCTAGTGGTTTGGTAGGAAAGACTAGCGGGAGGGTAAATGAGCAGTTCTTC CASGLVGKTSGRVNEQFF
13 TRBJ1-2 TRBV19 - TGTGCCAGTAGTATCTACGAGAGCTATGGCTACACCTTC CASSIYESYGYTF
15 TRBJ2-1 TRBV7-9 TRBD2 TGTGCCAGCATCCCCCCGGGACTAGCGAGCCATGAGCAGTTCTTC CASIPPGLASHEQFF
11 TRBJ2-3 TRBV4-1 TRBD2 TGCGCCAGGGGGGAGGGTAATACGCAGTATTTT CARGEGNTQYF
18 TRBJ2-2 TRBV27 TRBD1 TGTGCCAGCAGTTCTTTGGTACAGGGGGCCCCGGACACCGGGGAGCTGTTTTTT CASSSLVQGAPDTGELFF
15 TRBJ1-3 TRBV5-1 TRBD1 TGCGCCAGCAGCTTGGCAGCAGGGGGTGGAAACACCATATATTTT CASSLAAGGGNTIYF
15 TRBJ1-1 TRBV5-4 - TGTGCCAGCAGCTTGGAAGTACAGGGGAACACTGAAGCTTTCTTT CASSLEVQGNTEAFF
18 TRBJ2-7 TRBV11-2 TRBD1 TGTGCCAGCAGGACGTGGACAGGGAAAAAACCGGGGGACTACGAGCAGTACTTC CASRTWTGKKPGDYEQYF
15 TRBJ1-2 TRBV28 - TGTGCCAGCAGTTCACCCTCCCCCGGGTCCGCAAGGTACACCTTC CASSSPSPGSARYTF
14 TRBJ2-1 TRBV7-3 - TGTGCCAGCAGCTTAACGGGAGCTGGGAATGAGCAGTTCTTC CASSLTGAGNEQFF